This T cell receptor beta chain was observed in a study of vaccination effects on CD4 cells after COVID-19. Looking at the study overall: The post-vaccine samples were taken, at the median, 72 days after the second dose.

V shed 5 bases and J shed 0 bases, with 11 bases lying between them. Germline V gives CDR1 KGHDR, CDR2 SFDVKD. The CDR3 extends over 15 amino acids. Details on this clone: Antigen: not known.

Within the ViraFEST assay, antigen-specific CD4+ T cells underwent expansion with viral peptide pools prior to sequencing. Cultured cells yielded isolated CD4+ T cells after 10 days. Participants each got two BNT162b2 or mRNA-1273 vaccine doses. Wells containing 1.5 million to 2.5 million PBMC each were cultured with 10 IU/ml IL-2 and about 10 ug/ml peptides. Whole-study findings and limits: Marked clonal contraction of infection- and vaccine-induced clones was seen late after vaccination. There was only 1 of 255 vaccine-induced clones in healthy vaccinees that cross-reacted with common cold coronaviruses.

Generated by immunoSEQ multiplex PCR, the TCRdb table keeps only in-frame clones and is missing some. The sample shows about 66,000 clones, 76% of them seen only once. The receptor comes from a human donor who received a COVID-19 vaccine. The chain has TRBV24-1 and TRBJ2-3, with TRBD2 as a possible D gene (7 bases). The specimen was CD4+ T cells from PBMCs cultured with HCoV-OC43 spike peptides, collected after COVID-19 vaccination. The subset here: HCoV-OC43 spike overlapping peptide pool stimulation. The CDR3 here is CATSVAGASTDTQYF. In DNA form, the CDR3 reads TGTGCCACCAGTGTGGCGGGGGCAAGCACAGATACGCAGTATTTT.